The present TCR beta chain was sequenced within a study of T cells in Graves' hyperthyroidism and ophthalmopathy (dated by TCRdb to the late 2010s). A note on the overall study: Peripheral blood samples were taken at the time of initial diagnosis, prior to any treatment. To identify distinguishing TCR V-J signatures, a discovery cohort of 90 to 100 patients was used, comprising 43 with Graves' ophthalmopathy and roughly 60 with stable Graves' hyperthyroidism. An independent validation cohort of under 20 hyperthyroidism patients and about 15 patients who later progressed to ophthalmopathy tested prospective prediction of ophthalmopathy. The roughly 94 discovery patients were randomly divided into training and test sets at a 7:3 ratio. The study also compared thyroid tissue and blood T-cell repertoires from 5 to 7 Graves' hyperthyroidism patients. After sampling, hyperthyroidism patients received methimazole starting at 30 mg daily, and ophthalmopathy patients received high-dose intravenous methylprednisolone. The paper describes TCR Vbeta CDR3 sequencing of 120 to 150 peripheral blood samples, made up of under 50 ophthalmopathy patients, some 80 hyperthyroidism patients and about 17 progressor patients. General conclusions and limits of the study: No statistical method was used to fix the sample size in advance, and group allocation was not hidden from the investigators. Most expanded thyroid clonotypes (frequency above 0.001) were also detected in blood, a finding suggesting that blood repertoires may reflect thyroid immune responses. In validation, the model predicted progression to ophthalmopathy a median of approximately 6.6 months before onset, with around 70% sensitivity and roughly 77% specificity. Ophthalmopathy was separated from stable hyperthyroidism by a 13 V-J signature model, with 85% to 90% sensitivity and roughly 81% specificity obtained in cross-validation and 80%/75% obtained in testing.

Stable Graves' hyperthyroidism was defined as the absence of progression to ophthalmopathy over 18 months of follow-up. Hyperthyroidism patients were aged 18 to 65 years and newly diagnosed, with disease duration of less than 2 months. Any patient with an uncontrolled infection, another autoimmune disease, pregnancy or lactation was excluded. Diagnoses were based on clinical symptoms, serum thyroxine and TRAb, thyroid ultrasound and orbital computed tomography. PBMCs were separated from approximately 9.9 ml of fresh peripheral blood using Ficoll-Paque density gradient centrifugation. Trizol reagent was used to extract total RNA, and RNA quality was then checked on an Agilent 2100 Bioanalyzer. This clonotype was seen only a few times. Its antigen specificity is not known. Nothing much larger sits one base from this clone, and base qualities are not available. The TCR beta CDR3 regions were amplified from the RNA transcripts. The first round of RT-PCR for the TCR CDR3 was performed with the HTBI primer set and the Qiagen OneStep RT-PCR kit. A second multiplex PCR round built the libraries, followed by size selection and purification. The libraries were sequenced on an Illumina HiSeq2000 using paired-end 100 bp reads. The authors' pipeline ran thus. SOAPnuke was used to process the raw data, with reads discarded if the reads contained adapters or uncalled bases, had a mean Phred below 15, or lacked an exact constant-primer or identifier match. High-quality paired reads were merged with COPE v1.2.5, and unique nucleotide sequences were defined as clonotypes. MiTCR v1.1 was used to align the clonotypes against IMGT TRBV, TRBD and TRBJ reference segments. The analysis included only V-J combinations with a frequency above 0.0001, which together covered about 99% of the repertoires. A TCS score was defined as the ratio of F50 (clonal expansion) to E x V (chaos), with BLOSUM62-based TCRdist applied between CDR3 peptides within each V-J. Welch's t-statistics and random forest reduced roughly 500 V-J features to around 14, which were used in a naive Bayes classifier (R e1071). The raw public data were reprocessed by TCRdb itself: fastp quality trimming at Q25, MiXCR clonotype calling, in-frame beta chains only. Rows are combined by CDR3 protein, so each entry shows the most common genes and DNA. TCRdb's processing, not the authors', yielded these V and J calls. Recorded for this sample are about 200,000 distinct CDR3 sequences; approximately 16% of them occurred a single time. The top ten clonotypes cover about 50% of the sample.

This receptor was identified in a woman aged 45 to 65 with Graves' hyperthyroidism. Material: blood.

The CDR3 sequence is CASSSRRDNPGEQYF. The sequenced DNA is TGTGCCAGTAGTTCCCGCCGGGACAATCCTGGAGAGCAGTACTTC. The chain couples TRBV19 to TRBJ2-7; the D segment could be TRBD1, given 6 matching bases. CDR1 is given as LNHDA and CDR2 as SQIVND, both from the germline V gene (reference sequence). The CDR3 contains 15 residues, cysteine and phenylalanine counted. Here the CDR3 DNA is all that survives: 45 bases in frame from base 1. V lost 5 bases and J lost 7 bases; the stretch between them is 21 bases long. Reference TRBV19 and TRBJ2-7 genes cover what lies past the CDR3, so the full variable domain is DGGITQSPKYLFRKEGQNVTLSCEQNLNHDAMYWYRQDPGQGLRLIYYSQIVNDFQKGDIAEGYSVSREKKESFPLTVTSAQKNPTAFYLCASSSRRDNPGEQYFGPGTRLTVT.